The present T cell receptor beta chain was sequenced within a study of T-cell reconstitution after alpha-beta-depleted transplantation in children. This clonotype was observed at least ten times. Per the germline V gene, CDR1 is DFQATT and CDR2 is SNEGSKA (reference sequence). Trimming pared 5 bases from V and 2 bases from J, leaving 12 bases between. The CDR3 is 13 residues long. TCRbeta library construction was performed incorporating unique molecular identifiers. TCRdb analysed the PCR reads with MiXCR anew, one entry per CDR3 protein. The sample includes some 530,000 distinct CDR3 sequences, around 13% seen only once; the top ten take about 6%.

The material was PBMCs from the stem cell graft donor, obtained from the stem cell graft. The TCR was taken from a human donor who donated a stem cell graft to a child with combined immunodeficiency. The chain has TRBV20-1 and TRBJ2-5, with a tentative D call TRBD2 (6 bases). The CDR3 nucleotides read TGCAGTGCTCATGGGACTGCACAAGAGACCCAGTACTTC. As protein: CSAHGTAQETQYF.